This paragraph covers one TCR beta chain sequence. The data originate from a study of OX40 agonist ivuxolimab in advanced cancers. Profiled with immunoSEQ multiplex PCR; TCRdb holds only in-frame clones, not every one. In the table there are tens of thousands of clones, roughly 82% of which are singletons. The CDR3 length is 15 residues. Trimming shortened V by 3 bases and J by 6 bases, and 15 bases separated the two germline ends. Germline V lookup: CDR1 MNHEY, CDR2 SMNVEV (reference sequence). The chain links TRBV27 to TRBJ1-5, with D possibly matching TRBD1 (6 bases). The sample was CD4+ or CD8+ T cells sorted from blood, taken in a trial of the OX40 agonist ivuxolimab. This sequence originates from an adult with an advanced solid tumor such as melanoma, head and neck, liver or kidney cancer. The DNA of the CDR3 is TGTGCCAGCAGTTTGTCTGGGGGCGTCTTTCAGCCCCAGCATTTT. Encoded protein: CASSLSGGVFQPQHF.